This T cell receptor (beta chain) appears in the sequencing data of a study of naive and memory T cell subsets (dated 2017 in TCRdb). About the full investigation: Sorted naive and memory T cell subsets from peripheral blood were analyzed in the study using a UMI-based, open-source pipeline for TCR alpha and beta sequencing. IgG serology results and the functional CMV T cell responses were in complete agreement. RNA was DNase-treated and reverse transcribed with TCR constant-region primers, mostly using SuperScript III.

Library preparation was by UMI-ligation and nested PCR. The beta constant-region primer consisted of an equimolar mixture of two oligonucleotides that together covered TRBC1 and TRBC2. The ligated cDNA went through four rounds of PCR with nested alpha and beta constant-region primers together with the SP2 primer. T4 RNA ligase 1 ligated a single-stranded oligonucleotide carrying the SP2 primer and a 12-nucleotide UMI to the cDNA 3' end. Incubation of the ligation reaction was carried out at 16 degrees C for roughly 19-25 hours. PCR2 was typically run as a SYBR Green qPCR and stopped at a predetermined threshold to prevent over-amplification. Apart from the first purification, every purification step used Agencourt AMPure XP magnetic beads. Library amounts were measured by Qubit and library quality was assessed on a TapeStation, where the main peak was expected at around 650 bp. The pooled libraries were sequenced on an Illumina MiSeq using v2 2x251 paired-end kits, which usually yielded roughly 1-2.2 million reads per sample. Each sample's library went into the pool at roughly 4 nM, and about 4.5-8% PhiX was added to help with cluster recognition. Processing in the source paper ran as follows. Using tag matching that tolerated one base-pair mismatch, Decombinator assigned V and J genes to FASTQ reads that had been processed by Demultiplexor. By using UMIs, Collapsinator corrected both sequencing errors and the frequency errors caused by PCR heterogeneity. CDR3Translator translated TCRs and extracted CDR3s from the conserved cysteine to the FGXG phenylalanine, flagging non-productive sequences. Gini, Shannon entropy and inverse Simpson indices were calculated on repertoires that had been subsampled to equal numbers of UMI-defined TCRs. Within the linear range, a power law was fitted to clonotype abundance distributions using maximum likelihood. Similar UMI counts, unique TCR numbers and clonal distributions were obtained with the pipeline and with MIGEC on one naive CD8 sample. One analysis removed from the naive repertoire any naive TCRs that were also present in any memory subset from the same donor. A set of approximately 6,800 CMV-associated CDR3 sequences, compiled from VDJdb and a published dataset, was used to search the repertoires. TCRdb reanalyzed the raw reads on its own, using fastp at Q25 for trimming and MiXCR for clone calling, and kept in-frame beta chains. Each CDR3 protein appears once, grouped with its most common genes and DNA. Here the V and J calls rest on TCRdb's processing, not on the authors' analysis. The sample table shows 98,000 or so distinct CDR3 sequences, and roughly 15% are seen once. About 3% of the sample rests with the top ten.

The germline V and J ends show losses of 4 bases and 4 bases respectively, and no gene match explains 6 bases of the junction. The germline V gene encodes CDR1 MGHRA and CDR2 YSYEKL. Inclusive of the bounding cysteine and phenylalanine, the CDR3 is 15 residues long. Only CDR3 DNA remains: 45 bases, in frame from the first base. As regards this clonotype: This clone's antigen is unknown. No base-level quality is on record; no much larger clone is a single base apart.

From the second PCR step on, the TCR alpha and beta chain libraries were amplified in separate reactions. To determine each donor's CMV status, fresh PBMCs were stimulated overnight with CMV viral lysate, and IFNgamma production from CD4+ T cells was then assessed. CD4 T cells were positively selected with Miltenyi beads, followed by positive selection of CD8 T cells from the CD4-negative fraction. Cells stained for CD3, CD4, CD8, CD45RA, CD27 and a live/dead dye were sorted on a BD Aria II into four subsets by CD45RA and CD27. Blood was obtained from three healthy volunteers, and the blood from each volunteer was fractionated into CD4 and CD8 T cells and subsequently into four differentiation subsets. Approximately 130 ml of peripheral blood was drawn per donor, and PBMC were isolated by Ficoll-Paque PLUS density-gradient centrifugation. Sorted cells were lysed in RLT buffer, and RNA was extracted with a Qiagen RNeasy kit and stored at -80°C.

Summary of the overall study and its limitations: The repertoire findings for the naive and memory subsets could not be validated against a ground truth because none was available. TCR abundance followed a power law with an exponent that was different for naive and memory subsets but consistent across the three individuals. In both CD4 and CD8 cells, a rise in Gini index and a fall in Shannon and inverse Simpson diversity were observed from naive through CM, EM and EMRA. A few larger clonotypes were found in naive repertoires, especially CD8, and these larger clonotypes were possibly memory cells re-expressing CD45RA. After error correction, over 90% of naive TCR sequences appeared only once, giving much steeper abundance distributions than memory subsets. RNA-based TCR counts may be influenced by expression changes linked to T cell activation and differentiation. Single alpha or beta chain sequences, rather than paired alpha/beta receptors, were used to define clonotypes.

Sample: naive CD8+ T cells from blood. The sample's cell subset or site label, in plain terms: naive T cells, CD45RA high CD27+. The receptor comes from a human donor in good health. This chain is built from TRBV4-1 and TRBJ2-2, and TRBD2 aligns with 7 junction nucleotides. Here is the DNA: TGCGCCAGCAGCCCGCGGGAGAGGGGCACCGGGGAGCTGTTTTTT. This sequence encodes CASSPRERGTGELFF.